Listed here are 7 T cell receptor beta chains from one sample, sequenced in a study of identical twins. One entry per CDR3 protein, called by TCRdb with MiXCR from the 5' RACE reads. Altogether under 300,000 distinct CDR3 sequences are present, about 13% being singletons, with the ten largest covering 4% to 5%. These data also formed part of another study, on yellow fever vaccine responses in identical twins.

Source material: memory (CD45RO+) T cells sorted from blood. The source is a young woman in good health.

V and J are TRBV28 and TRBJ1-1; D is ambiguous. CDR1 is MDHEN and CDR2 is SYDVKM in the germline V gene. CDR3 length equals 11 residues. Trimming took 5 bases from V and 7 from J, leaving 8 bases between them. CDR3 loop: CASSTRFEAFF. CDR3 DNA sequence: TGTGCCAGCAGTACCAGGTTTGAAGCTTTCTTT. The full variable domain, its missing parts supplied by reference TRBV28 and TRBJ1-1, is DVKVTQSSRYLVKRTGEKVFLECVQDMDHENMFWYRQDPGLGLRLIYFSYDVKMKEKGDIPEGYSVSREKKERFSLILESASTNQTSMYLCASSTRFEAFFGQGTRLTVV.

Many counts were recorded for this clonotype. This rearrangement joins TRBV20-1 to TRBJ2-7; 12 bases are a match to TRBD2. The CDR3 extends over 17 amino acids. Germline CDR1 is DFQATT and CDR2 is SNEGSKA (reference sequence). The junction had 7 bases not matched to a gene; V was cut back by 1 base and J by 0 bases. CDR3: CSARASGRAMFSYEQYF. CDR3 bases: TGCAGTGCTAGAGCTAGCGGGAGGGCCATGTTCTCCTACGAGCAGTACTTC.

This clonotype was observed a few times. This chain joins TRBV9 and TRBJ2-7; possible D gene TRBD1, 5 bases. The CDR3 length is 16 residues. The ends were cut back, 0 bases at V and 3 bases at J, with 16 bases in the middle. Germline-derived CDR1 and CDR2 are SGDLS and YYNGEE. As DNA, the CDR3 is TGTGCCAGCAGCGTAGTCGACCGGACAAGAAGCTACGAGCAGTACTTC. This gives the protein CASSVVDRTRSYEQYF.

The V gene is TRBV18, the J gene TRBJ2-7; D not resolved. Trimming removed 4 bases from V and 5 bases from J, with 12 bases in between. This CDR3 contains 13 residues. The germline CDR1 and CDR2 sequences are KGHSH and LQKENI. The chain's CDR3 is CASSLSFSDEQYF. In nucleotides, the CDR3 is TGTGCCAGCTCACTATCATTTTCTGACGAGCAGTACTTC.

This clonotype came up a few times. V and J are TRBV11-3 and TRBJ2-2; unclear D gene. This CDR3 spans 12 amino acids. V was trimmed by 3 bases and J by 6 bases, leaving 5 bases between them. Germline CDR1 SGHNT, CDR2 YENEEA. The CDR3 protein is CASSFTPGELFF. CDR3 in DNA: TGTGCCAGCAGCTTCACTCCCGGGGAGCTGTTTTTT.

This chain connects TRBV19 to TRBJ2-1, with 7 bases aligning to TRBD2. The CDR3 spans 12 residues. Germline lookup yields CDR1 LNHDA and CDR2 SQIVND (reference sequence). V shed 7 bases, J shed 6 bases, and the junction held 3 bases outside the gene matches. CDR3 DNA: TGTGCCAGTACCAGCGGGGCCAATGAGCAGTTCTTC. As protein: CASTSGANEQFF.

This clonotype came up a few times. The J gene is TRBJ2-3, the V gene TRBV10-3; 10 bases agree with TRBD2. V lost 3 bases, J lost 2 bases, and 8 bases stayed unmatched. Germline V gene data show CDR1 as ENHRY and CDR2 as SYGVKD. This CDR3 is 17 amino acids long. CDR3 sequence reads: CAISESSSGGYTDTQYF. The DNA for the CDR3 is TGTGCCATCAGTGAATCCTCTAGCGGGGGATACACAGATACGCAGTATTTT.